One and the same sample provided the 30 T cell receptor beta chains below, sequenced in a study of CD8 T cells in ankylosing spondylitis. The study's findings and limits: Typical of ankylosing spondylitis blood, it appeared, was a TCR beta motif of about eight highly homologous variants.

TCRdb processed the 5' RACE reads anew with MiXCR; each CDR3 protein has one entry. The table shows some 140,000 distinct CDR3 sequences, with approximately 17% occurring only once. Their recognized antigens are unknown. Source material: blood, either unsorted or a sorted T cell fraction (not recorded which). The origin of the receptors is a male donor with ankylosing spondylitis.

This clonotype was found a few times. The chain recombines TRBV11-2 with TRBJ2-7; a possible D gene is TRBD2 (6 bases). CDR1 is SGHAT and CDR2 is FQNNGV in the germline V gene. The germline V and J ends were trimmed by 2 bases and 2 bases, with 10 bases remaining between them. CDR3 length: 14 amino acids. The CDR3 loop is CASSLLAGPYEQYF. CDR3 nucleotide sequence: TGTGCCAGCAGCTTACTCGCGGGGCCCTACGAGCAGTACTTC.

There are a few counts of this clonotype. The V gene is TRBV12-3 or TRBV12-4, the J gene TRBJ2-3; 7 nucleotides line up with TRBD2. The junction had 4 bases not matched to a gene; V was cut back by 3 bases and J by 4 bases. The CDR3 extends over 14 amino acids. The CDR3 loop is CASSLAGDSDTQYF. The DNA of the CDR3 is TGTGCCAGCAGTTTGGCGGGAGACTCAGATACGCAGTATTTT.

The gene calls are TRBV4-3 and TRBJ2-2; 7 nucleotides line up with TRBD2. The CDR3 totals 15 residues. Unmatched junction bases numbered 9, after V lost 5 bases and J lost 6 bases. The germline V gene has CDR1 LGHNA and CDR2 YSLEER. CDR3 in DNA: TGCGCCAGCAGCTCGAGACTAGCCTCTCCCGGGGAGCTGTTTTTT. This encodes CASSSRLASPGELFF.

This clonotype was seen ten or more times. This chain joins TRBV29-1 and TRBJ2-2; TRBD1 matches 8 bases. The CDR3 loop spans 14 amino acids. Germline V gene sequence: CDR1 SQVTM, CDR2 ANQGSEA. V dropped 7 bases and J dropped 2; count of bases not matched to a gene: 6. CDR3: CSAWTGYNTGELFF. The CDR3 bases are TGCAGCGCTTGGACAGGGTACAACACCGGGGAGCTGTTTTTT.

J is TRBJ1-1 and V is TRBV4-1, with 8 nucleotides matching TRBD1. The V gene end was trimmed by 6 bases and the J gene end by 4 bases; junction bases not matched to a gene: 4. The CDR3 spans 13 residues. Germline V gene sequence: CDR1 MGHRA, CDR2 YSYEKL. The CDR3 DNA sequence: TGCGCCAGCAGAGCCACAGGGGGCACTGAAGCTTTCTTT. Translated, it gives CASRATGGTEAFF.

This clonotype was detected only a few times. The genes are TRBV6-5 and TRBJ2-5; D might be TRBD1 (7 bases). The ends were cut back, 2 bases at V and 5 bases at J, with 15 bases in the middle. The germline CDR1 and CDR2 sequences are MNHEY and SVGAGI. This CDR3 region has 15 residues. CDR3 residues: CASSYGGSGGETQYF. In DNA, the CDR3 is TGTGCCAGCAGTTACGGGGGATCAGGGGGGGAGACCCAGTACTTC.

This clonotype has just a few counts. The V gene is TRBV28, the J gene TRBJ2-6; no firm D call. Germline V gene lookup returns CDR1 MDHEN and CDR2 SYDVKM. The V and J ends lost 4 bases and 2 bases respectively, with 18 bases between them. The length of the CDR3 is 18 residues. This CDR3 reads CASSSPLVVVAGANVLTF. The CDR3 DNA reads TGTGCCAGCAGTTCCCCTCTAGTCGTAGTGGCTGGGGCCAACGTCCTGACTTTC.

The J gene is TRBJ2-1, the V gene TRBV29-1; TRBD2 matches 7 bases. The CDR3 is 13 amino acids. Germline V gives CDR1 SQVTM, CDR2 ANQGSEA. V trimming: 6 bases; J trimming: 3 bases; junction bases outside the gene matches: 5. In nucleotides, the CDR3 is TGCAGCGTCATCGGGACTAACTACAATGAGCAGTTCTTC. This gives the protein CSVIGTNYNEQFF.

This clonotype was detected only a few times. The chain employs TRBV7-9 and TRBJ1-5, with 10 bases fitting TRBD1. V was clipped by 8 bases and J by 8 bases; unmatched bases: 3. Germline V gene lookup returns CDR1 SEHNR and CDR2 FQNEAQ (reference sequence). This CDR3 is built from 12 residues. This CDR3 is CASGQGGKPQHF. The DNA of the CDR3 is TGTGCCAGCGGACAGGGGGGGAAGCCCCAGCATTTT. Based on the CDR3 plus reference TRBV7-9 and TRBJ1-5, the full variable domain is DTGVSQNPRHKITKRGQNVTFRCDPISEHNRLYWYRQTLGQGPEFLTYFQNEAQLEKSRLLSDRFSAERPKGSFSTLEIQRTEQGDSAMYLCASGQGGKPQHFGDGTRLSIL.

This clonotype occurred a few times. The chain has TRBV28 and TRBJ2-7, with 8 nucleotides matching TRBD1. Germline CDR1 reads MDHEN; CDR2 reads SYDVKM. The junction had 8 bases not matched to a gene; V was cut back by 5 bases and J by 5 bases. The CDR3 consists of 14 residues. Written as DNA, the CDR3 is TGTGCCAGCAGTCCGGGACAGGTGTTCGACGAGCAGTACTTC. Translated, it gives CASSPGQVFDEQYF.

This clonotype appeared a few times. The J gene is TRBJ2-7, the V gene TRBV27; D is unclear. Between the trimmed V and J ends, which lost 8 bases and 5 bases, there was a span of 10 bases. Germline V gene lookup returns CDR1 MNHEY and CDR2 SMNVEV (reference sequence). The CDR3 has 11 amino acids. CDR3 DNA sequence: TGTGCCAGCGTAGGTCCCAACGAGCAGTACTTC. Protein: CASVGPNEQYF.

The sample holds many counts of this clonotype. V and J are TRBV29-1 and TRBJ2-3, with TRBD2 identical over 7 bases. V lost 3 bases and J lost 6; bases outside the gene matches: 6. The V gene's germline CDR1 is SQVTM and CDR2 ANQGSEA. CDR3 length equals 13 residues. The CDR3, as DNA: TGCAGCGTTGAGCGGGAGTCGGGTGATACGCAGTATTTT. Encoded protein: CSVERESGDTQYF.

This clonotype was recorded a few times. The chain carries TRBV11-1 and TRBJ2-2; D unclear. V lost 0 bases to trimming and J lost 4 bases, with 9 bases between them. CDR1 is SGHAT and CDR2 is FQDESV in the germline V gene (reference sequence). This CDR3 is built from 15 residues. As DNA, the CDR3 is TGTGCCAGCAGCTTAGCAGGATCCGGCACCGGGGAGCTGTTTTTT. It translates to CASSLAGSGTGELFF. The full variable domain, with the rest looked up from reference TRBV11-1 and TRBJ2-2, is EAEVAQSPRYKITEKSQAVAFWCDPISGHATLYWYRQILGQGPELLVQFQDESVVDDSQLPKDRFSAERLKGVDSTLKIQPAELGDSAMYLCASSLAGSGTGELFFGEGSRLTVL.

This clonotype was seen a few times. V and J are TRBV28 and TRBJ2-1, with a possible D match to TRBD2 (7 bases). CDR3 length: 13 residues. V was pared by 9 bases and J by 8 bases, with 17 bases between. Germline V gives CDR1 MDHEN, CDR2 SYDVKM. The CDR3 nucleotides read TGTGCCAGTACCCTGGGGGGGGGCTATGAGCAGTTCTTC. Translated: CASTLGGGYEQFF.

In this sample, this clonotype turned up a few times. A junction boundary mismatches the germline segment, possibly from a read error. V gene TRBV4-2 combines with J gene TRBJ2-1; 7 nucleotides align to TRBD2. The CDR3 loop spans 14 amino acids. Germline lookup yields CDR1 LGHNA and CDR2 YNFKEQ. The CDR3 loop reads CASRQGGSVNEQFF. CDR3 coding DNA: TGTGCCAGCAGGCAAGGCGGGAGCGTTAATGAGCAGTTCTTC.

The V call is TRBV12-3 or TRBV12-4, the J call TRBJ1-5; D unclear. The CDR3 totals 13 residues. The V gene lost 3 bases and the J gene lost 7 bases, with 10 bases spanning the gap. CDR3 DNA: TGTGCCAGCAGTTTCATGGGTAACCAGCCCCAGCATTTT. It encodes CASSFMGNQPQHF.

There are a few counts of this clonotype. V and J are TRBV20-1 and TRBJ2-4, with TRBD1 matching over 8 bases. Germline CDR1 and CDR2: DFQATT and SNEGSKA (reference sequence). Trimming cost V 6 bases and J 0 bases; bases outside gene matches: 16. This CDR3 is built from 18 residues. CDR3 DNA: TGCAGTGCCTCTTCCCGGGACAGGCTAAGGGTAGCCAAAAACATTCAGTACTTC. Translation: CSASSRDRLRVAKNIQYF.

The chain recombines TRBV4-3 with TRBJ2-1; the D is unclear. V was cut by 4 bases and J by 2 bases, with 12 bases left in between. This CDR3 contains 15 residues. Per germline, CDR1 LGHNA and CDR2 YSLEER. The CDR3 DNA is TGCGCCAGCAGCCCGGACCCGGCGACCTACAATGAGCAGTTCTTC. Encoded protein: CASSPDPATYNEQFF.

The CDR3 nucleotides read TGCGCCAGCAGCTTGCAGCATGAGCAGTTCTTC. Its translation: CASSLQHEQFF. The chain uses TRBV5-1 and TRBJ2-1; D is undetermined. Germline lookup yields CDR1 SGHRS and CDR2 YFSETQ. The V and J ends lost 1 base and 8 bases respectively, with 4 bases between them. CDR3 length: 11 residues.

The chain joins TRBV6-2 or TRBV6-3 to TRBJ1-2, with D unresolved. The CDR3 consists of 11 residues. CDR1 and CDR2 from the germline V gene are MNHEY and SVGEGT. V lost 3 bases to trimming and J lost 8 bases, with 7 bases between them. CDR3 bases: TGTGCCAGCAGTTATCCGGACGGCTACACCTTC. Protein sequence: CASSYPDGYTF.

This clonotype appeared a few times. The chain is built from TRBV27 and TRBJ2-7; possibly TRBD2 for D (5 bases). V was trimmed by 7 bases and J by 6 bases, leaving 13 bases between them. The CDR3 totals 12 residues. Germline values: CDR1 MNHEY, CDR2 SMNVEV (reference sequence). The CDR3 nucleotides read TGTGCCAGCACGGGAATCCGGGGCGAGCAGTACTTC. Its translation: CASTGIRGEQYF.

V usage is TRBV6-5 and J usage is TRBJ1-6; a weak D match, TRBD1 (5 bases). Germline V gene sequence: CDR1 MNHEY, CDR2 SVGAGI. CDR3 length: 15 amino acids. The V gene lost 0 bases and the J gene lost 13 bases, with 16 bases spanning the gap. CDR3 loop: CASSYSPTGHWPLHF. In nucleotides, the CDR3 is TGTGCCAGCAGTTACTCACCAACAGGCCATTGGCCCCTCCACTTT.

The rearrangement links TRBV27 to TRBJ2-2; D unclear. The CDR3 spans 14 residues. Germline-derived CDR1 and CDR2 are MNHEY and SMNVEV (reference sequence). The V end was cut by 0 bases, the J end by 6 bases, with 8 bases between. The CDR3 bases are TGTGCCAGCAGTTTATCTGGGGTCGCCGGGGAGCTGTTTTTT. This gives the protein CASSLSGVAGELFF.

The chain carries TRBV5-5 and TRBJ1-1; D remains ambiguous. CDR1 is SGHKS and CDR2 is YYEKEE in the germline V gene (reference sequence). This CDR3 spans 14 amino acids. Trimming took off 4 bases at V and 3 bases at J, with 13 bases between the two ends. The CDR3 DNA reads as TGTGCCAGCAGCGGAAGCCCGTATTACACTGAAGCTTTCTTT. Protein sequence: CASSGSPYYTEAFF.

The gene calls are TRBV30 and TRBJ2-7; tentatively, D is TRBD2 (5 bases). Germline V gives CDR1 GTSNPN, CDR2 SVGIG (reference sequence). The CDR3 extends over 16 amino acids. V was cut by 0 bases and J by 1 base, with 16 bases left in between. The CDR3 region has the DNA TGTGCCTGGAGTGTACACCCAAATAGCGTGTCCTACGAGCAGTACTTC. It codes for CAWSVHPNSVSYEQYF.

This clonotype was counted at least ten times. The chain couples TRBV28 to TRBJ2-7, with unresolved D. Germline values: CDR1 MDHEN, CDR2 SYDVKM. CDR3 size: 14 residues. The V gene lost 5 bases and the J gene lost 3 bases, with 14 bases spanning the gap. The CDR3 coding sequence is TGTGCCAGCAGTCCGGACGGGTACTACTACGAGCAGTACTTC. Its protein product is CASSPDGYYYEQYF.

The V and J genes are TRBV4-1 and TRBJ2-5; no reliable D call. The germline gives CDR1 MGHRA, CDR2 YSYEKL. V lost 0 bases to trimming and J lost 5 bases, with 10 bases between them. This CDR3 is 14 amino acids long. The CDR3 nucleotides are TGCGCCAGCAGCCAAGATCTGGGTGGGGAGACCCAGTACTTC. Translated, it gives CASSQDLGGETQYF.

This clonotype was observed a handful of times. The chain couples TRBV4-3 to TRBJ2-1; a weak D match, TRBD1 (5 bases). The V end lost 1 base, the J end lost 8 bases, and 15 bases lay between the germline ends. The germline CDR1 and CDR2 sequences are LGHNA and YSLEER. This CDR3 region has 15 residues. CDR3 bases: TGCGCCAGCAGCCAAGGATCTTACAGGCGCGATGAGCAGTTCTTC. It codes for CASSQGSYRRDEQFF.

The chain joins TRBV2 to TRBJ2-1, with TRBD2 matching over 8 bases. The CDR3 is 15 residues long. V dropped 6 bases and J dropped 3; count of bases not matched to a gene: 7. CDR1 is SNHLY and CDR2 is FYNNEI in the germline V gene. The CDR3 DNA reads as TGTGCCAGCAGCGGGAGGGTAGCGGGCTACAATGAGCAGTTCTTC. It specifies CASSGRVAGYNEQFF. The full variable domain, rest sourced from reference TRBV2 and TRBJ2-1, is EPEVTQTPSHQVTQMGQEVILRCVPISNHLYFYWYRQILGQKVEFLVSFYNNEISEKSEIFDDQFSVERPDGSNFTLKIRSTKLEDSAMYFCASSGRVAGYNEQFFGPGTRLTVL.

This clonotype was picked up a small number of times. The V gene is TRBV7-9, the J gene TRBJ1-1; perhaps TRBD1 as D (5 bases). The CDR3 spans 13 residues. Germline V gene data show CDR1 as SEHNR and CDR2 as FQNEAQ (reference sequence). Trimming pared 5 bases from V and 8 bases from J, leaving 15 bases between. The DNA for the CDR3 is TGTGCCAGCAGCGACCGGGGGGAACTGGAAGCTTTCTTT. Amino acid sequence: CASSDRGELEAFF.